Listed here are 16 T cell receptor beta chains from one sample, sequenced in a study of tumor-infiltrating lymphocytes in primary liver carcinoma. The tissue used was unsorted bulk material of about 19-34 mg. RNA and DNA were co-extracted from it with the AllPrep DNA/RNA mini kit. Constant-region priming of 500 to 550 ng total RNA yielded TCR beta cDNA. Modified slightly, ARM-PCR produced TCR beta libraries over three nested multiplex PCR rounds. The two initial PCR rounds, ten to eleven cycles each, used TRBV1-TRBV30 forward and C-beta reverse primers. A single record per CDR3 protein comes from TCRdb applying MiXCR to the multiplex PCR reads. The sample contains about 44,000 distinct CDR3 sequences, 75% of which appear only once. Material: tumor-adjacent normal liver tissue. These receptors all stem from a woman aged 30 to 39 with primary liver carcinoma and hepatitis B virus infection.

The rearrangement uses TRBV5-6 and TRBJ2-3; D unresolved. V was trimmed by 0 bases and J by 0 bases, leaving 14 bases between them. This CDR3 has 17 amino acids. Germline lookup yields CDR1 SGHDT and CDR2 YYEEEE. The CDR3 DNA reads as TGTGCCAGCAGCTTGGTTGTGCGGTCCCCTAGCACAGATACGCAGTATTTT. Its translation: CASSLVVRSPSTDTQYF.

Remarks on this clonotype: This may stem from a read error, because a much larger clone lies one nucleotide away. The rearrangement joins TRBV5-1 to TRBJ2-2, with a possible D match to TRBD2 (5 bases). The CDR3 length is 15 residues. Germline V gene lookup returns CDR1 SGHRS and CDR2 YFSETQ. Trimming cost V 6 bases and J 2 bases, with 14 bases left between them. The CDR3 spells CASNFDLANTGELFF. The CDR3 region has the DNA TGCGCCAGCAACTTTGACCTAGCTAACACCGGGGAGCTGTTTTTT.

The chain joins TRBV30 to TRBJ2-3; D is perhaps TRBD1 (6 bases). CDR1 and CDR2 (germline): GTSNPN, SVGIG (reference sequence). The CDR3 has 14 amino acids. V lost 1 base to trimming and J lost 4 bases, with 12 bases between them. In DNA, the CDR3 is TGTGCCTGGAGTGCGCCAGGGGTGGCAGATACGCAGTATTTT. The encoded protein is CAWSAPGVADTQYF.

As regards this clonotype: The junction differs from germline at one of its ends, possibly a read error. The rearrangement links TRBV6-5 to TRBJ1-6, with D tentatively TRBD1 (5 bases). Looked up from germline, CDR1 is MNHEY and CDR2 is SVGAGI. This CDR3 contains 14 residues. The CDR3 sequence: CASSSGPGHSPLHF. The CDR3 DNA follows: TGTGCCAGCAGCTCGGGGCCAGGGCACTCACCCCTTCACTTT.

This clonotype was counted many times. The V gene is TRBV28, the J gene TRBJ2-5; the D gene could be TRBD1 or TRBD2 (5 bases each). V shed 5 bases and J shed 5 bases, with 15 bases lying between them. This CDR3 is built from 14 residues. Germline values: CDR1 MDHEN, CDR2 SYDVKM. The CDR3 DNA sequence: TGTGCCAGCAGTGCGATTGGGGGATGGGAGACCCAGTACTTC. Translation gives CASSAIGGWETQYF. Drawing the rest from reference TRBV28 and TRBJ2-5, the complete variable domain is DVKVTQSSRYLVKRTGEKVFLECVQDMDHENMFWYRQDPGLGLRLIYFSYDVKMKEKGDIPEGYSVSREKKERFSLILESASTNQTSMYLCASSAIGGWETQYFGPGTRLLVL.

This clonotype is termed medium-sized (0.01 to 0.1%). V and J are TRBV12-3 or TRBV12-4 and TRBJ2-3; D possibly corresponds to TRBD2 (5 bases). V was trimmed by 7 bases and J by 4 bases, leaving 12 bases between them. This CDR3 has 13 residues. CDR3 coding DNA: TGTGCCAGCACCTCCAGAGGGCCAGATACGCAGTATTTT. This sequence encodes CASTSRGPDTQYF.

A note on this clonotype: A clone one base away is much larger, so this may be a read error. The chain is built from TRBV7-2 and TRBJ1-5; 8 nucleotides align to TRBD1. Germline lookup yields CDR1 SGHTA and CDR2 FQGNSA. The CDR3 consists of 13 residues. For the CDR3, the DNA is TGTGTCAGCAGCAGGACAGGGCGTCAGCCCCAGCATTTT. Translating it yields CVSSRTGRQPQHF. Drawing the rest from reference TRBV7-2 and TRBJ1-5, the complete variable domain is GAGVSQSPSNKVTEKGKDVELRCDPISGHTALYWYRQSLGQGLEFLIYFQGNSAPDKSGLPSDRFSAERTGGSVSTLTIQRTQQEDSAVYLCVSSRTGRQPQHFGDGTRLSIL.

Remarks on this clonotype: A junction end diverges from the germline sequence, so it may reflect a read error. The CDR3 spells CASSPGSGAGKLFF. As DNA, the CDR3 is TGCGCCAGTAGCCCCGGATCCGGGGCCGGGAAGCTGTTTTTT. The V gene is TRBV4-3, the J gene TRBJ2-2; D may be TRBD1 or TRBD2 (5 bases each). The CDR3 runs to 14 residues. Germline V lookup: CDR1 LGHNA, CDR2 YSLEER.

The chain joins TRBV5-4 to TRBJ2-1, with D possibly being TRBD2 (7 bases). Germline assignment: CDR1 SGHNT and CDR2 YYREEE (reference sequence). The V gene lost 7 bases and the J gene lost 7 bases, with 27 bases spanning the gap. The CDR3 contains 17 residues. Here the CDR3 reads CASGRGLTNGGTNEQFF. The CDR3 DNA follows: TGTGCCAGCGGCCGGGGTCTGACTAACGGGGGGACAAATGAGCAGTTCTTC.

This clonotype was counted ten times or more. The chain has TRBV28 and TRBJ2-3; the match to TRBD1 covers 9 bases. V was pared by 6 bases and J by 5 bases, with 9 bases of the junction left unmatched. Germline V gene data show CDR1 as MDHEN and CDR2 as SYDVKM. The CDR3 totals 15 residues. The CDR3 reads CASRSRQGDIDTQYF. The CDR3 bases are TGTGCCAGCAGATCCCGACAGGGGGACATAGATACGCAGTATTTT.

Turning to this clonotype: The CDR3 carries no conserved terminal phenylalanine or tryptophan, so it likely arises from a read error. No DNA is shown, since the ends of the CDR3 on it are uncertain; the CDR3 is the one TCRdb lists. The gene calls are TRBV12-3 or TRBV12-4 and TRBJ2-3. Counting both end residues, the CDR3 totals 14 amino acids. This chain's CDR3 is CASSFGRSTDMHYS.

The V call is TRBV11-1, the J call TRBJ2-1; 8 bases are a match to TRBD1. CDR1 SGHAT and CDR2 FQDESV come from the germline V gene (reference sequence). The CDR3 spans 17 residues. The CDR3 DNA sequence: TGTGCAAGGAGATCCCGGGACAGGCCTTTCTCCTACAATGAGCAGTTCTTC. Protein sequence: CARRSRDRPFSYNEQFF.

In the case of this clonotype: One junction end does not reproduce the germline sequence, and a read error may be involved. The V call is TRBV7-9, the J call TRBJ2-7, with 7 bases aligning to TRBD2. This CDR3 has 14 amino acids. Germline V lookup: CDR1 SEHNR, CDR2 FQNEAQ (reference sequence). The CDR3 DNA sequence: TGCGCCAGCAGCTCGGGAGGCATCTCCTACGACCAGTACTTC. This sequence encodes CASSSGGISYDQYF.

Turning to this clonotype: Because the CDR3 is missing its conserved closing phenylalanine or tryptophan, this is likely a read error. The gene calls are TRBV6-5 and TRBJ2-1; 8 nucleotides agree with TRBD2. The CDR3 spans 14 residues. Germline CDR1 and CDR2: MNHEY and SVGAGI. CDR3 residues: CAISYGTRIGEQFI. The DNA for the CDR3 is TGTGCCATCAGTTACGGGACTAGAATCGGTGAGCAGTTCATC.

This clonotype came up many times. The rearrangement joins TRBV6-6 to TRBJ2-3; weak D call: TRBD2 (5 bases). Per germline, CDR1 MNHNY and CDR2 SVGAGI (reference sequence). V lost 6 bases and J lost 2, with 15 bases in between. The CDR3 contains 15 residues. The CDR3 loop reads CASSPGGSFTDTQYF. In nucleotides, the CDR3 is TGTGCCAGCAGCCCAGGAGGAAGCTTCACAGATACGCAGTATTTT.

In its sample, this clonotype was seen a few times. The chain uses TRBV6-6 and TRBJ2-6; D not certain. Germline CDR1 MNHNY, CDR2 SVGAGI (reference sequence). The CDR3 sequence is 13 residues long. CDR3 sequence reads: CVSKLGGANVLTF. The CDR3 coding sequence is TGTGTCAGTAAATTGGGGGGGGCCAACGTCCTGACTTTC.